The rows below give T cell receptor beta chains drawn from one sample of a study of blood T cell repertoires in COVID-19. Generated by immunoSEQ multiplex PCR, the TCRdb table keeps only in-frame clones and is missing some. The repertoire holds 170,000 or so clones, with approximately 80% as singletons. Sequencing was done on a sample of peripheral blood. Receptor source: a human donor in a cohort sampled during active COVID-19. The CDR3 runs from the conserved cysteine through the conserved F or W. D genes are given only for firm matches. Clone size appears in some rows only: once, few, many, or a class for an expanded clone.

clone size	J gene	V gene	D gene	CDR3 DNA	CDR3 protein
.	TRBJ2-7	TRBV2	TRBD2	TGTGCCAGCAGTGATGGGAGTAGCGGGAGGGACGAGCAGTACTTC	CASSDGSSGRDEQYF
.	TRBJ2-1	TRBV14	TRBD2	TGTGCCAGCAGCCGGGGGGGGAATGAGCAGTTCTTC	CASSRGGNEQFF
.	TRBJ1-6	TRBV5-6	.	TGTGCCAGCAGCTTGGCTAGTCGGAATTCACCCCTCCACTTT	CASSLASRNSPLHF
.	TRBJ2-7	TRBV5-4	.	TGTGCCAGCAGCACCGGACAGAATACCTACGAGCAGTACTTC	CASSTGQNTYEQYF
.	TRBJ2-7	TRBV6-4	.	TGTGCCAGCAGTGCAACCCAGGGGTCCCACGAGCAGTACTTC	CASSATQGSHEQYF
.	TRBJ2-7	TRBV2	TRBD2	TGTGCCAGCAGGCTAGCGGGGGACAGCTCCTACGAGCAGTACTTC	CASRLAGDSSYEQYF
.	TRBJ2-6	TRBV4-3	TRBD1	TGCGCCAGCAGCCCGACAGGGGACTCTGGGGCCAACGTCCTGACTTTC	CASSPTGDSGANVLTF
.	TRBJ1-5	TRBV6-5	TRBD1	TGTGCCAGCAGTTACAGGACAGGGGGCAATCAGCCCCAGCATTTT	CASSYRTGGNQPQHF
.	TRBJ1-1	TRBV27	TRBD1	TGTGCCAGCAGTTTAGGGGGGACAGGGGCAACTGAAGCTTTCTTT	CASSLGGTGATEAFF
once	TRBJ2-7	TRBV6-5	.	TGTGCCAGCAGTCCGGGACACTCCTACGAGCAGTACTTC	CASSPGHSYEQYF
.	TRBJ2-3	TRBV4-1	TRBD1	TGCGCCAGCAGCCAGCAGACAGGGGGAGGAACAGATACGCAGTATTTT	CASSQQTGGGTDTQYF
.	TRBJ1-2	TRBV29-1	.	TGCAGCGTCCCGCCCGGGACTCACGGGAATGGCTACACCTTC	CSVPPGTHGNGYTF
.	TRBJ2-3	TRBV7-2	TRBD2	TGTGCCAGCAGCCAAACTAGCGTTACAGATACGCAGTATTTT	CASSQTSVTDTQYF
few	TRBJ2-2	TRBV11-3	.	TGTGCCAGCAGCTTAGGCCCGGTTAATCCCACCGGGGAGCTGTTTTTT	CASSLGPVNPTGELFF
.	TRBJ2-7	TRBV3-1/TRBV3-2	TRBD2	TGTGCCAGCAGCCCCGACGGGGGGTCGTTCGAGCAGTACTTC	CASSPDGGSFEQYF
.	TRBJ1-2	TRBV7-2	.	TGTGCCAGCAGCCCCAGGGGCCGGGGCTATGGCTACACCTTC	CASSPRGRGYGYTF
.	TRBJ2-7	TRBV3-1/TRBV3-2	.	TGTGCCAGCAGTCAAAGCGGTTCCTACGAGCAGTACTTC	CASSQSGSYEQYF
.	TRBJ2-7	TRBV27	TRBD1	TGTGCCAGCAGTTTATCGGGACAGATCTACGAGCAGTACTTC	CASSLSGQIYEQYF
.	TRBJ1-1	TRBV5-1	TRBD1	TGCGCCAGCAGCTTGGGACAGGGCTACACTGAAGCTTTCTTT	CASSLGQGYTEAFF
.	TRBJ2-7	TRBV3-1/TRBV3-2	TRBD2	TGTGCCAGCAGCCAAGACGGCGGGAGGGTCATTGGAGACGAGCAGTACTTC	CASSQDGGRVIGDEQYF
few	TRBJ2-1	TRBV19	TRBD2	TGTGCCAGTAGGCCCCGGGGGGGCGCCTACAATGAGCAGTTCTTC	CASRPRGGAYNEQFF
.	TRBJ2-2	TRBV19	.	TGTGCCAGTAGTATAGATTTACTAGCAGGGATCCGGAACACCGGGGAGCTGTTTTTT	CASSIDLLAGIRNTGELFF
.	TRBJ2-3	TRBV29-1	TRBD2	TGCAGCGTTGATGGACTAGCGGGGGGGCATGATACGCAGTATTTT	CSVDGLAGGHDTQYF
.	TRBJ2-7	TRBV5-4	.	TGTGCCAGCAGCGACCGGGACTTCTACGAGCAGTACTTC	CASSDRDFYEQYF
.	TRBJ2-2	TRBV7-2	.	TGTGCCAGCAGCTTAGGGACACAGAACACCGGGGAGCTGTTTTTT	CASSLGTQNTGELFF
.	TRBJ2-7	TRBV28	TRBD2	TGTGCCAGCAGTTTATTAGCGGGAAAGGAGCAGTACTTC	CASSLLAGKEQYF
.	TRBJ1-3	TRBV7-2	.	TGTGCCAGCAGCTTAGTGGGAGGGGGATCAGACACCATATATTTT	CASSLVGGGSDTIYF
.	TRBJ1-5	TRBV6-2/TRBV6-3	TRBD1	TGTGCCAGCAGTTACAAATGGCGACAGGGTGATCAGCCCCAGCATTTT	CASSYKWRQGDQPQHF
once	TRBJ2-7	TRBV20-1	.	TGCAGTGCTACGTCAGGCCACGAGCAGTACTTC	CSATSGHEQYF